This T cell receptor beta chain comes out of a study of blood T cell repertoires in COVID-19. TCRdb's copy holds only in-frame clones and misses some; the assay was immunoSEQ multiplex PCR. The sample lists roughly 120,000 clones, roughly 85% seen once, with 5% to 6% in the top ten. The receptor was derived from a woman aged 60-75 years with COVID-19, enrolled during active disease. Sequenced: peripheral blood.

CDR3 nucleotides: TGTGCCAGCAGCACGGGGCCAGGGGTCGCTCAGCCCCAGCATTTT. Translating gives CASSTGPGVAQPQHF. The V gene is TRBV7-6, the J gene TRBJ1-5; TRBD1 is a possible D gene (6 bases). V lost 5 bases and J 6 bases, leaving 17 bases between the germline ends. Germline V lookup: CDR1 SGHVS, CDR2 FNYEAQ. The CDR3 has 15 amino acids.